This T cell receptor beta chain was documented in a study of control samples from healthy donors and cancer patients (TCRdb year 2020). Libraries were built with the immunoSEQ multiplex PCR assay. The immuneACCESS repertoire file appears here via TCRdb, limited to in-frame rearrangements. These files lack a portion of the clones; in checked studies, under half of the deficit traces to unresolved V genes, and the cause of the others is not known. The sample table records some 120,000 clones; around 87% of these occur just once. The ten largest clones take up 2.9% of the sample. Details on this clone: Its antigen is currently not known. Base qualities are missing; no much larger clone stands one base away.

Unmatched junction bases come to 9, with V trimmed by 5 bases and J by 6 bases. CDR1 and CDR2, looked up from the germline V gene, are SGHTA and FQGTGA. Spanning cysteine to phenylalanine, the CDR3 consists of 15 amino acids. Solely the CDR3 DNA is kept, with 45 bases framed from the first base. This clonotype was sampled from a man in his fifties or sixties in good health. The source material was blood. The chain uses TRBV7-3 and TRBJ2-1; 8 nucleotides in the junction match TRBD1. The DNA reads TGTGCCAGCAGCCCCGGACAGGGTAATAGCAATGAGCAGTTCTTC. Its translation reads: CASSPGQGNSNEQFF.